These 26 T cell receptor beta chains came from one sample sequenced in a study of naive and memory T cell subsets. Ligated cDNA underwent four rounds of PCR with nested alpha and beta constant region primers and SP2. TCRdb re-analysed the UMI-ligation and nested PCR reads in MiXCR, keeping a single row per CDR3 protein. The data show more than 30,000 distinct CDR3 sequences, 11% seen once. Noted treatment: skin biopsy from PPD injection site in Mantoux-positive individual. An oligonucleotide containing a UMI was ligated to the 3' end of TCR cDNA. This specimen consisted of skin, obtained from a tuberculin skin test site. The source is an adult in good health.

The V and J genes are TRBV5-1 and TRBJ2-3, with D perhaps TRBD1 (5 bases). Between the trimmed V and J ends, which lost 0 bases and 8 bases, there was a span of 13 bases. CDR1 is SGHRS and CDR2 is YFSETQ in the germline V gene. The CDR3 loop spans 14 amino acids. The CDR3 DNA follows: TGCGCCAGCAGCTTGGACGTCACCCAGGGTACGCAGTATTTT. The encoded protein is CASSLDVTQGTQYF. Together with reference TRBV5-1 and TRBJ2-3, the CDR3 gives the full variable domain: KAGVTQTPRYLIKTRGQQVTLSCSPISGHRSVSWYQQTPGQGLQFLFEYFSETQRNKGNFPGRFSGRQFSNSRSEMNVSTLELGDSALYLCASSLDVTQGTQYFGPGTRLTVL.

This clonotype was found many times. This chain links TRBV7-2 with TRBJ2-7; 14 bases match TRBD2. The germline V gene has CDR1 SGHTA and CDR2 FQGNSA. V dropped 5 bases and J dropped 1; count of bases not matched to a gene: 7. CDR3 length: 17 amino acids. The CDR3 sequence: CASSITGTSGSSYEQYF. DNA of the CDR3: TGTGCCAGCAGCATCACCGGGACTAGCGGGAGTTCCTACGAGCAGTACTTC.

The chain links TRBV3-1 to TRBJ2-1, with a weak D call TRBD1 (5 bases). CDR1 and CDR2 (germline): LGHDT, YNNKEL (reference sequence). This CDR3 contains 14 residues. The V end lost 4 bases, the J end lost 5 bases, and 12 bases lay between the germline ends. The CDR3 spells CASSLLWGNNEQFF. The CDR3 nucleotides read TGTGCCAGCAGCCTCCTATGGGGCAACAATGAGCAGTTCTTC.

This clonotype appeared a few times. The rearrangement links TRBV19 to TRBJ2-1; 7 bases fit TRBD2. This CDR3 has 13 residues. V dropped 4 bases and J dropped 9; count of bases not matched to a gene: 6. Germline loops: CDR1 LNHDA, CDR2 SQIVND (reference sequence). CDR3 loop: CASSRGGFGEQFF. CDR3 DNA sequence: TGTGCCAGTAGTAGGGGGGGTTTCGGTGAGCAGTTCTTC.

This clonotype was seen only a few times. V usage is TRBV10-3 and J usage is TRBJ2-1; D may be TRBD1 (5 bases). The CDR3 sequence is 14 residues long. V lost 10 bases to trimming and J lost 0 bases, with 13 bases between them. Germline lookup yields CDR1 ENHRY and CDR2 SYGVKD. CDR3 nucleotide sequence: TGTGCCACATACAAAGGGGACTCCTACAATGAGCAGTTCTTC. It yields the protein CATYKGDSYNEQFF.

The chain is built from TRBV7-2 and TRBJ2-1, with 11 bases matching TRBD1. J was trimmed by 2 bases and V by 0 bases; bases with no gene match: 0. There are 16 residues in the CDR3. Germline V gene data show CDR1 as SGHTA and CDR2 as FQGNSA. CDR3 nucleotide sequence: TGTGCCAGCAGCTTAGCGGGACAGGGGGCCTACAATGAGCAGTTCTTC. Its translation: CASSLAGQGAYNEQFF.

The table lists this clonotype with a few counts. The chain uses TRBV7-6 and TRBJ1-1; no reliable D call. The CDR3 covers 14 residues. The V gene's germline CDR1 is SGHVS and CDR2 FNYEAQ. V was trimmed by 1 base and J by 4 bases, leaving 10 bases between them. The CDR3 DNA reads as TGTGCCAGCAGCTTAGGCCCTCCCAGCACTGAAGCTTTCTTT. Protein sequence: CASSLGPPSTEAFF.

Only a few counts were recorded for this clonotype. CDR3 amino acids: CSVAMGGRNYGYTF. CDR3 in DNA: TGCAGCGTTGCTATGGGGGGTAGAAACTATGGCTACACCTTC. The V and J genes are TRBV29-1 and TRBJ1-2; maybe TRBD1 (5 bases). The CDR3 sequence is 14 residues long. Trimming took 4 bases from V and 2 from J, leaving 14 bases between them. CDR1 and CDR2 from the germline V gene are SQVTM and ANQGSEA.

CDR3 region: CASSQDRDRGQGYTF. CDR3 in DNA: TGTGCCAGCAGCCAAGACCGGGACAGGGGGCAAGGCTACACCTTC. The chain uses TRBV4-2 and TRBJ1-2; 12 bases agree with TRBD1. After removal of 0 bases from V and 8 bases from J, the junction contained 4 bases not matched to a gene. The germline V gene has CDR1 LGHNA and CDR2 YNFKEQ. The CDR3 spans 15 residues.

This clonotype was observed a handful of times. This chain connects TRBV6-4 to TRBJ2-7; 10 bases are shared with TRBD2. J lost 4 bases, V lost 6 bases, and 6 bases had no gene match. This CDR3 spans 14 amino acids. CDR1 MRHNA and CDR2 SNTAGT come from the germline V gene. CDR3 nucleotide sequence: TGTGCCAGCAGGGACCCTAGCGGGAGTTACGAGCAGTACTTC. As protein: CASRDPSGSYEQYF.

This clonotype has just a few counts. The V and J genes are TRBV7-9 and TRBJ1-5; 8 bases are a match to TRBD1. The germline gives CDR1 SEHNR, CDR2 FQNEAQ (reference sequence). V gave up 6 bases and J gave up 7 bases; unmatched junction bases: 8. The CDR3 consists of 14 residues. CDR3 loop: CASSSGQGVQPQHF. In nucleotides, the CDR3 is TGTGCCAGCAGTTCTGGACAGGGAGTCCAGCCCCAGCATTTT.

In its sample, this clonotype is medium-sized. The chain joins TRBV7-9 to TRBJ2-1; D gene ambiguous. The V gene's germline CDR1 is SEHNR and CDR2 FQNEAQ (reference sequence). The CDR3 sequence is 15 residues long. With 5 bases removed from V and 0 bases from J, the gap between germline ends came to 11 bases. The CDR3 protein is CASSDSLSSYNEQFF. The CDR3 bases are TGTGCCAGCAGCGACTCGTTGAGCTCCTACAATGAGCAGTTCTTC.

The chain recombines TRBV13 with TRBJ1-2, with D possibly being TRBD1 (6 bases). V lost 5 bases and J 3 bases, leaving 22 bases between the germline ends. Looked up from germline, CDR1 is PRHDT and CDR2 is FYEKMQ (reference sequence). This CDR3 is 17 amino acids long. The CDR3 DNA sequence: TGTGCCAGCAGCCTCCGCCCTTCCCGGACAGAATACTATGGCTACACCTTC. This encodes CASSLRPSRTEYYGYTF. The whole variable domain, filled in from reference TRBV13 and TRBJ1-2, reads AAGVIQSPRHLIKEKRETATLKCYPIPRHDTVYWYQQGPGQDPQFLISFYEKMQSDKGSIPDRFSAQQFSDYHSELNMSSLELGDSALYFCASSLRPSRTEYYGYTFGSGTRLTVV.

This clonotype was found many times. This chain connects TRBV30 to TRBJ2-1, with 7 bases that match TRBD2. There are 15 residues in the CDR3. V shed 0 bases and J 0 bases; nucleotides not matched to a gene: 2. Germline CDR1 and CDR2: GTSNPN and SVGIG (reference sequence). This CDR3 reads CAWSVLANSYNEQFF. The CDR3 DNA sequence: TGTGCCTGGAGTGTACTAGCGAACTCCTACAATGAGCAGTTCTTC.

The CDR3 is CASSFGWAGGEETQYF. CDR3 nucleotide sequence: TGTGCCAGCAGCTTCGGCTGGGCGGGAGGAGAGGAGACCCAGTACTTC. The chain recombines TRBV7-2 with TRBJ2-5, with 8 nucleotides matching TRBD2. V lost 3 bases to trimming and J lost 5 bases; unmatched junction nucleotides: 11. Germline V CDR1 and CDR2: SGHTA, FQGNSA. The CDR3 has 16 amino acids.

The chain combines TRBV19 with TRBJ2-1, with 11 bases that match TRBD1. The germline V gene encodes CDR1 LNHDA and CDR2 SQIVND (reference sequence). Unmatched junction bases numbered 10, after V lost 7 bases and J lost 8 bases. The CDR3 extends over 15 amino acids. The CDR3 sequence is CASNFRDRGSHEQFF. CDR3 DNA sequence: TGTGCCAGTAACTTCCGGGACAGGGGGTCCCATGAGCAGTTCTTC.

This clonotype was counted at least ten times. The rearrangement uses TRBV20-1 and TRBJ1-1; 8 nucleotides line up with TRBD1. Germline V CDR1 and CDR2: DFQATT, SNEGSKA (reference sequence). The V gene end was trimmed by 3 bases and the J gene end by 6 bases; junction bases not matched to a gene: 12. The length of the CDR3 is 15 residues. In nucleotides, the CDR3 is TGCAGTGCTAGTCCCCGACAGGGGCATATATCTGAAGCTTTCTTT. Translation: CSASPRQGHISEAFF.

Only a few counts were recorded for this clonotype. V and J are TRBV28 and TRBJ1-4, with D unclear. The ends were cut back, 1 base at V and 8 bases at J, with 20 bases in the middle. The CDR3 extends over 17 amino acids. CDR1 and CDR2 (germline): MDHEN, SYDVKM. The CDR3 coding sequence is TGTGCCAGCAGTTTATCTCTGACGGGGTCACGACGCGAAAAACTGTTTTTT. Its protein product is CASSLSLTGSRREKLFF.

Written as DNA, the CDR3 is TGTGCCAGCAGAATCCGGGGGGCCTCGCCCGGGGAGCTGTTTTTT. Translating gives CASRIRGASPGELFF. The V call is TRBV6-5, the J call TRBJ2-2; D perhaps matches TRBD2 (7 bases). Germline values: CDR1 MNHEY, CDR2 SVGAGI. The CDR3 consists of 15 residues. Trimming removed 6 bases at V and 6 bases at J, with 17 bases between.

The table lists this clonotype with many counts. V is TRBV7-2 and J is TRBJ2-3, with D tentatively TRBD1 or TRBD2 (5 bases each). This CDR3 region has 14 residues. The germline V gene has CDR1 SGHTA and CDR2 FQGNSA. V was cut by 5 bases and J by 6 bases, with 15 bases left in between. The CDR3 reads CASSQTTGGDTQYF. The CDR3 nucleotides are TGTGCCAGCAGCCAAACGACTGGGGGTGATACGCAGTATTTT. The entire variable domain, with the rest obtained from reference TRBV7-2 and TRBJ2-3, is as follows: GAGVSQSPSNKVTEKGKDVELRCDPISGHTALYWYRQSLGQGLEFLIYFQGNSAPDKSGLPSDRFSAERTGGSVSTLTIQRTQQEDSAVYLCASSQTTGGDTQYFGPGTRLTVL.

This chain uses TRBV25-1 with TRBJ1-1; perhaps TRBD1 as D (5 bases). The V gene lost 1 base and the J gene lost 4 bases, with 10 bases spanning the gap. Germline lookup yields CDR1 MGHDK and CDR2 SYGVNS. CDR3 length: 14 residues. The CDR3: CASSEFQGTTEAFF. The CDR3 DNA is TGTGCCAGCAGTGAATTTCAGGGAACCACTGAAGCTTTCTTT.

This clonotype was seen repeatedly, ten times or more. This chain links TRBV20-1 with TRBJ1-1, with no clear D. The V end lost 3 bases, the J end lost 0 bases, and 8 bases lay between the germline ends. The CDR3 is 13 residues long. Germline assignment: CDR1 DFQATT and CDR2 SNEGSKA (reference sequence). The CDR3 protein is CSASMGMNTEAFF. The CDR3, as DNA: TGCAGTGCTAGCATGGGGATGAACACTGAAGCTTTCTTT.

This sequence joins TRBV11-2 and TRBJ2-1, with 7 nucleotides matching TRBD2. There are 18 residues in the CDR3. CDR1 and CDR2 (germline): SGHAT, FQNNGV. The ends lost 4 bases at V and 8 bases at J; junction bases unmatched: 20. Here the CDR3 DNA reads TGTGCCAGCAGCTCGCAGACTCTGGGGAAAGCGGGAAGGGATGAGCAGTTCTTC. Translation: CASSSQTLGKAGRDEQFF. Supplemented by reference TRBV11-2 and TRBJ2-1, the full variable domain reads EAGVAQSPRYKIIEKRQSVAFWCNPISGHATLYWYQQILGQGPKLLIQFQNNGVVDDSQLPKDRFSAERLKGVDSTLKIQPAKLEDSAVYLCASSSQTLGKAGRDEQFFGPGTRLTVL.

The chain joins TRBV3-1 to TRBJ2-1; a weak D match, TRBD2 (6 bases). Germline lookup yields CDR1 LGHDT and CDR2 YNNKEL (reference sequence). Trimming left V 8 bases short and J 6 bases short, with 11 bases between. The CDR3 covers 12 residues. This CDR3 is CASWDFPNEQFF. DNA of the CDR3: TGTGCCAGCTGGGACTTTCCCAATGAGCAGTTCTTC.

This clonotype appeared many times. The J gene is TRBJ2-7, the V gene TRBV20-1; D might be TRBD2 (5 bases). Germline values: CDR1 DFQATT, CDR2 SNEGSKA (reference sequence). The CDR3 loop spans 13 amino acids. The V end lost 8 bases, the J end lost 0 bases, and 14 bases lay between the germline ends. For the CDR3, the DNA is TGCAGTCGGGCGCGCGGAGGCTCCTACGAGCAGTACTTC. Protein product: CSRARGGSYEQYF.

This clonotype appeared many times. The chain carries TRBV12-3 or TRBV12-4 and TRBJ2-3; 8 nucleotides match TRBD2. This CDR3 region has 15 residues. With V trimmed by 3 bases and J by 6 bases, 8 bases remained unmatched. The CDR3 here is CASSFTTGGSDTQYF. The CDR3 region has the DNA TGTGCCAGCAGTTTCACAACGGGAGGGTCTGATACGCAGTATTTT.